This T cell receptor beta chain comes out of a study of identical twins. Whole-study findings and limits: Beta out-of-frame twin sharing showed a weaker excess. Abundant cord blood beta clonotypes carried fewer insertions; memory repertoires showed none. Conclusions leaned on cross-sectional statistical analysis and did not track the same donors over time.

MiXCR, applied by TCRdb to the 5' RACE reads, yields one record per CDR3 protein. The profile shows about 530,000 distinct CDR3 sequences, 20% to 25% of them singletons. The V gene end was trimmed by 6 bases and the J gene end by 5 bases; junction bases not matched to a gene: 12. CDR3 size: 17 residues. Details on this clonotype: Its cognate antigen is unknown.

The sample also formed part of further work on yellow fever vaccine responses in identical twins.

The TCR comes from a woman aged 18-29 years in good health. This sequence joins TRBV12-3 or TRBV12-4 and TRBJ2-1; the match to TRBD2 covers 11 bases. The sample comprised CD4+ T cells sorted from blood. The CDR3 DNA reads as TGTGCCAGCAGCACTCCCTCCGGGACTAGCGGCGACAATGAGCAGTTCTTC. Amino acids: CASSTPSGTSGDNEQFF.